One and the same sample provided the 21 T cell receptor beta chains below, sequenced in a study of blood T cell repertoires in COVID-19. TCRdb's copy holds only in-frame clones and misses some; the assay was immunoSEQ multiplex PCR. The sample records roughly 140,000 clones, 81% being singletons. The specimen was peripheral blood. Receptors originate from a human donor in a cohort sampled during active COVID-19.

This rearrangement joins TRBV28 to TRBJ1-5, with D possibly TRBD1 on 5 matching bases. The CDR3 is 16 residues long. From germline, CDR1 is MDHEN and CDR2 SYDVKM. V lost 6 bases and J lost 11, with 26 bases in between. Written as DNA, the CDR3 is TGTGCCAGCAGCAGACAGAGACGGGGCTTACGGGGGTCCCAGCATTTT. Amino acid sequence: CASSRQRRGLRGSQHF. The entire variable domain, with the rest obtained from reference TRBV28 and TRBJ1-5, is as follows: DVKVTQSSRYLVKRTGEKVFLECVQDMDHENMFWYRQDPGLGLRLIYFSYDVKMKEKGDIPEGYSVSREKKERFSLILESASTNQTSMYLCASSRQRRGLRGSQHFGDGTRLSIL.

This rearrangement joins TRBV28 to TRBJ1-2, with a tentative D call TRBD1 (5 bases). Trimming left V 6 bases short and J 3 bases short, with 8 bases between. Germline values: CDR1 MDHEN, CDR2 SYDVKM. The length of the CDR3 is 12 residues. The CDR3 coding sequence is TGTGCCAGCAGCTCAGGGTACTATGGCTACACCTTC. It translates to CASSSGYYGYTF.

This clone was found once. V is TRBV29-1 and J is TRBJ2-7; TRBD2 matches at 13 bases. CDR1 and CDR2 from the germline V gene are SQVTM and ANQGSEA. This CDR3 contains 15 residues. Trimming removed 6 bases from V and 4 bases from J; junction bases left unmatched: 9. The DNA for the CDR3 is TGCAGCGTGCGCTATCGGACTAGCGGGAGTTACGAGCAGTACTTC. It encodes CSVRYRTSGSYEQYF.

The rearrangement joins TRBV24-1 to TRBJ2-7, with no clear D. V dropped 4 bases and J dropped 4 bases, with 4 bases sitting between them. CDR1 and CDR2 from the germline V gene are KGHDR and SFDVKD. CDR3 length: 11 residues. The CDR3 DNA reads TGTGCCACCAGTGACGGGTACGAGCAGTACTTC. Amino acid sequence: CATSDGYEQYF.

As DNA, the CDR3 is TGTGCCAGCAGCTTGGGGAGGGGGCGCAACGAGCAGTACTTC. It translates to CASSLGRGRNEQYF. The genes are TRBV5-4 and TRBJ2-7; a weak D match, TRBD1 (7 bases). Deletions cut 0 bases from V and 5 bases from J, with 12 bases between. This CDR3 is 14 amino acids long. Germline V gene lookup returns CDR1 SGHNT and CDR2 YYREEE (reference sequence).

The CDR3 DNA reads as TGTGCCAGTAGTATGCGCCGAGCGGGACGACCAGAGGGTACGCAGTATTTT. This gives the protein CASSMRRAGRPEGTQYF. The chain recombines TRBV19 with TRBJ2-3; TRBD2 matches 7 bases. Germline loops: CDR1 LNHDA, CDR2 SQIVND (reference sequence). The CDR3 totals 17 residues. V dropped 3 bases and J dropped 8; count of bases not matched to a gene: 17. The full variable domain, completed using reference TRBV19 and TRBJ2-3, is DGGITQSPKYLFRKEGQNVTLSCEQNLNHDAMYWYRQDPGQGLRLIYYSQIVNDFQKGDIAEGYSVSREKKESFPLTVTSAQKNPTAFYLCASSMRRAGRPEGTQYFGPGTRLTVL.

The V gene is TRBV7-2, the J gene TRBJ1-6, with D possibly being TRBD1 (5 bases). Per the germline V gene, CDR1 is SGHTA and CDR2 is FQGNSA. CDR3 length: 15 amino acids. Trimming left V 6 bases short and J 6 bases short, with 15 bases between. CDR3 nucleotide sequence: TGTGCCAGCAGGAACAGCCGACAGTCTAATTCACCCCTCCACTTT. Translating it yields CASRNSRQSNSPLHF. Together with reference TRBV7-2 and TRBJ1-6, the CDR3 gives the full variable domain: GAGVSQSPSNKVTEKGKDVELRCDPISGHTALYWYRQSLGQGLEFLIYFQGNSAPDKSGLPSDRFSAERTGGSVSTLTIQRTQQEDSAVYLCASRNSRQSNSPLHFGNGTRLTVT.

This chain uses TRBV5-1 with TRBJ2-7; D perhaps matches TRBD1 (5 bases). Per the germline V gene, CDR1 is SGHRS and CDR2 is YFSETQ. V was trimmed by 0 bases and J by 1 base, leaving 17 bases between them. This CDR3 is built from 17 residues. The CDR3 here is CASSLEPGETASYEQYF. The DNA of the CDR3 is TGCGCCAGCAGCTTGGAGCCCGGTGAGACAGCATCCTACGAGCAGTACTTC.

With respect to this clone: Other DNA sequences in this sample translate to the same CDR3. The chain joins TRBV18 to TRBJ1-4; D gene unclear. Trimming removed 3 bases from V and 4 bases from J, with 6 bases in between. The CDR3 has 13 amino acids. CDR1 and CDR2 from the germline V gene are KGHSH and LQKENI. CDR3 region: CASSPGLNEKLFF. For the CDR3, the DNA is TGTGCCAGCTCACCGGGCCTTAATGAAAAACTGTTTTTT.

This chain uses TRBV7-9 with TRBJ1-2, with 11 bases fitting TRBD1. The germline V gene has CDR1 SEHNR and CDR2 FQNEAQ (reference sequence). V lost 4 bases and J lost 4; bases outside the gene matches: 5. This CDR3 region has 15 residues. CDR3 coding DNA: TGTGCCAGCAGCTACGGGACAGGGGGGGCCTATGGCTACACCTTC. Protein sequence: CASSYGTGGAYGYTF.

The rearrangement joins TRBV27 to TRBJ2-7; 10 bases are shared with TRBD1. This CDR3 is 16 amino acids long. Germline loops: CDR1 MNHEY, CDR2 SMNVEV (reference sequence). With V trimmed by 6 bases and J by 4 bases, 12 bases remained unmatched. CDR3 in DNA: TGTGCCAGCAGACCTAATCCGGGACAGGGGTTTTACGAGCAGTACTTC. It specifies CASRPNPGQGFYEQYF.

V usage is TRBV6-2 or TRBV6-3 and J usage is TRBJ2-7; 7 bases map to TRBD2. Germline CDR1 is MNHEY and CDR2 is SVGEGT. Losses at the gene ends were 1 base for V and 4 bases for J; bases not matched to a gene: 7. The CDR3 is made up of 15 amino acids. This CDR3 reads CASSYFAGVGYEQYF. CDR3 coding DNA: TGTGCCAGCAGTTACTTTGCGGGAGTGGGGTACGAGCAGTACTTC.

V gene TRBV15 combines with J gene TRBJ2-6; a weak D match, TRBD1 (6 bases). The V end was cut by 0 bases, the J end by 1 base, with 10 bases between. The germline V gene encodes CDR1 LNHNV and CDR2 YYDKDF (reference sequence). The CDR3 sequence is 17 residues long. The CDR3 DNA reads as TGTGCCACCAGCAGAGAATTTACAGGGTCTGGGGCCAACGTCCTGACTTTC. It encodes CATSREFTGSGANVLTF.

This chain connects TRBV5-1 to TRBJ2-5, with 9 bases identical to TRBD1. Germline CDR1 is SGHRS and CDR2 is YFSETQ. V shed 6 bases, J shed 4 bases, and the junction held 7 bases outside the gene matches. This CDR3 region has 14 residues. The CDR3 here is CASTRDREGETQYF. The DNA of the CDR3 is TGCGCCAGCACCCGGGACAGGGAGGGAGAGACCCAGTACTTC.

The chain uses TRBV7-2 and TRBJ2-6, with 9 positions matching TRBD1. The CDR3 has 16 residues. The germline V gene encodes CDR1 SGHTA and CDR2 FQGNSA. The V segment lost 3 bases and the J segment 1 base; nucleotides outside the gene matches: 1. DNA of the CDR3: TGTGCCAGCAGCTTCGACAGGGGGTCTGGGGCCAACGTCCTGACTTTC. It yields the protein CASSFDRGSGANVLTF.

As concerns this clone: Other DNA variants within this sample encode the same CDR3. The CDR3 loop reads CASSPVKGVWGNTIYF. The CDR3 bases are TGTGCCAGCTCGCCGGTAAAGGGGGTATGGGGAAACACCATATATTTT. The J gene is TRBJ1-3, the V gene TRBV18; the D gene is possibly TRBD1 (6 bases). The length of the CDR3 is 16 residues. Trimming pared 6 bases from V and 4 bases from J, leaving 19 bases between. In germline, CDR1 is KGHSH, CDR2 LQKENI. The full variable domain, with the rest looked up from reference TRBV18 and TRBJ1-3, is NAGVMQNPRHLVRRRGQEARLRCSPMKGHSHVYWYRQLPEEGLKFMVYLQKENIIDESGMPKERFSAEFPKEGPSILRIQQVVRGDSAAYFCASSPVKGVWGNTIYFGEGSWLTVV.

CDR3 nucleotide sequence: TGTGCCAGCAGTTATAGGGGGTTGTTCGAGCAGTACTTC. Protein sequence: CASSYRGLFEQYF. The chain is built from TRBV28 and TRBJ2-7; perhaps TRBD1 as D (6 bases). Trimming took off 4 bases at V and 6 bases at J, with 13 bases between the two ends. The CDR3 is 13 residues long. Germline-derived CDR1 and CDR2 are MDHEN and SYDVKM.

Of note for this clone: The sample holds other DNA sequences that translate to the same CDR3. This sequence joins TRBV4-3 and TRBJ2-7; 8 bases agree with TRBD1. Unmatched junction bases numbered 2, after V lost 1 base and J lost 3 bases. CDR1 is LGHNA, CDR2 YSLEER, per germline. CDR3 size: 14 residues. The CDR3: CASSQADRGYEQYF. CDR3 nucleotide sequence: TGCGCCAGCAGCCAAGCAGACAGGGGCTACGAGCAGTACTTC.

V usage is TRBV19 and J usage is TRBJ1-4, with D possibly TRBD1 on 6 matching bases. The CDR3 runs to 13 residues. V gave up 7 bases and J gave up 8 bases, with 14 bases separating them. CDR1 and CDR2 from the germline V gene are LNHDA and SQIVND (reference sequence). The chain's CDR3 is CASKRGFGEKLFF. As DNA, the CDR3 is TGTGCCAGTAAGAGGGGGTTCGGGGAAAAACTGTTTTTT. The full variable domain, in which reference TRBV19 and TRBJ1-4 provide the parts outside the CDR3, is DGGITQSPKYLFRKEGQNVTLSCEQNLNHDAMYWYRQDPGQGLRLIYYSQIVNDFQKGDIAEGYSVSREKKESFPLTVTSAQKNPTAFYLCASKRGFGEKLFFGSGTQLSVL.

The V and J genes are TRBV27 and TRBJ2-5; 8 bases are a match to TRBD1. CDR3 length: 15 residues. V gave up 4 bases and J gave up 1 base; unmatched junction bases: 5. CDR1 is MNHEY, CDR2 SMNVEV, per germline (reference sequence). The CDR3 DNA reads as TGTGCCAGCAGTTCCGACAGGGGTCCCCAAGAGACCCAGTACTTC. This encodes CASSSDRGPQETQYF.

This clone was counted a single time. The rearrangement joins TRBV6-2 or TRBV6-3 to TRBJ2-6; 7 positions match TRBD1. Germline V gives CDR1 MNHEY, CDR2 SVGEGT. This CDR3 is 16 amino acids long. Losses at the gene ends were 6 bases for V and 0 bases for J; bases not matched to a gene: 5. This CDR3 is CASSLGGHSGANVLTF. The CDR3 DNA follows: TGTGCCAGCAGCCTAGGGGGCCACTCTGGGGCCAACGTCCTGACTTTC.